Listed here are 17 T cell receptor beta chains from one sample, sequenced in a study of T cell changes during pregnancy in multiple sclerosis. Data came from immunoSEQ multiplex PCR; TCRdb stores just in-frame clones and leaves some out. The repertoire holds about 19,000 clones, with over 75% as singletons. The sample here was CD8+ T cells from peripheral blood mononuclear cells, taken after pregnancy. All receptors come from a female donor in good health, enrolled as a control in a pregnancy study.

V and J are TRBV29-1 and TRBJ1-1, with 7 bases matching TRBD1. J lost 5 bases, V lost 4 bases, and 4 bases had no gene match. CDR3 length: 12 amino acids. Germline V gene data show CDR1 as SQVTM and CDR2 as ANQGSEA. CDR3 in DNA: TGCAGCGTTGTAGACAGGGCGACTGAAGCTTTCTTT. Residues: CSVVDRATEAFF. The whole variable domain, filled in from reference TRBV29-1 and TRBJ1-1, reads SAVISQKPSRDICQRGTSLTIQCQVDSQVTMMFWYRQQPGQSLTLIATANQGSEATYESGFVIDKFPISRPNLTFSTLTVSNMSPEDSSIYLCSVVDRATEAFFGQGTRLTVV.

V gene TRBV6-6 combines with J gene TRBJ1-1; 8 bases line up with TRBD1. The CDR3 consists of 13 residues. After removal of 2 bases from V and 6 bases from J, the junction contained 2 bases not matched to a gene. Per the germline V gene, CDR1 is MNHNY and CDR2 is SVGAGI (reference sequence). CDR3 loop: CASSYDRGPEAFF. CDR3 DNA sequence: TGTGCCAGCAGTTACGACAGGGGTCCTGAAGCTTTCTTT.

The J gene is TRBJ1-2, the V gene TRBV11-2; unclear D gene. Looked up from germline, CDR1 is SGHAT and CDR2 is FQNNGV. V dropped 2 bases and J dropped 4 bases, with 23 bases sitting between them. The CDR3 loop spans 18 amino acids. Here the CDR3 reads CASSLKAHSERAPYGYTF. The DNA for the CDR3 is TGTGCCAGCAGCTTAAAAGCCCACAGCGAGAGGGCACCCTATGGCTACACCTTC.

CDR3 loop: CASRVQGAGEQFF. The CDR3 DNA is TGTGCCAGCAGGGTACAGGGGGCCGGTGAGCAGTTCTTC. V usage is TRBV2 and J usage is TRBJ2-1, with TRBD1 identical over 9 bases. Per germline, CDR1 SNHLY and CDR2 FYNNEI. The CDR3 length is 13 residues. The V segment lost 6 bases and the J segment 9 bases; nucleotides outside the gene matches: 6.

The chain uses TRBV5-6 and TRBJ2-7; D might be TRBD1 (6 bases). CDR1 SGHDT and CDR2 YYEEEE come from the germline V gene. CDR3 size: 16 residues. The V end lost 3 bases, the J end lost 2 bases, and 18 bases lay between the germline ends. The CDR3 spells CASSSLGAAITYEQYF. Written as DNA, the CDR3 is TGTGCCAGCAGCTCCCTGGGGGCAGCAATTACCTACGAGCAGTACTTC.

The chain joins TRBV7-6 to TRBJ1-6; 7 positions match TRBD1. CDR3 length equals 15 residues. Germline CDR1 reads SGHVS; CDR2 reads FNYEAQ. Trimming at V came to 3 bases and at J to 7 bases, leaving 6 bases not matched to a gene. The CDR3 DNA reads as TGTGCCAGCAGCTTCAGGGGACAGCCAAATTCACCCCTCCACTTT. This gives the protein CASSFRGQPNSPLHF. Looking up the rest from reference TRBV7-6 and TRBJ1-6 gives the full variable domain: GAGVSQSPRYKVTKRGQDVALRCDPISGHVSLYWYRQALGQGPEFLTYFNYEAQQDKSGLPNDRFSAERPEGSISTLTIQRTEQRDSAMYRCASSFRGQPNSPLHFGNGTRLTVT.

CDR3: CASSRGGGWNTEAFF. As DNA, the CDR3 is TGTGCCAGCAGCAGGGGGGGAGGGTGGAACACTGAAGCTTTCTTT. This chain joins TRBV9 and TRBJ1-1; D is possibly TRBD1 (6 bases). The CDR3 is 15 amino acids. Trimming stripped 4 bases from V and 1 base from J, with 14 bases between. Per the germline V gene, CDR1 is SGDLS and CDR2 is YYNGEE.

This clone was found once. V and J are TRBV7-3 and TRBJ2-7; 9 bases are shared with TRBD1. Germline assignment: CDR1 SGHTA and CDR2 FQGTGA. V lost 5 bases and J lost 4; bases outside the gene matches: 12. This CDR3 is 16 amino acids long. For the CDR3, the DNA is TGTGCCAGCAGCCCAGGGCGGGACAGGGAGATTTACGAGCAGTACTTC. Protein: CASSPGRDREIYEQYF.

The chain combines TRBV5-8 with TRBJ2-1, with D unclear. The CDR3 runs to 15 residues. Per germline, CDR1 SGHTS and CDR2 YDEGEE. V lost 0 bases to trimming and J lost 1 base, with 8 bases between them. This chain's CDR3 is CASSLGGYSYNEQFF. The CDR3 DNA is TGTGCCAGCAGCTTGGGAGGATATTCCTACAATGAGCAGTTCTTC.

The CDR3 DNA sequence: TGTGCCAGCAGAACACGACAGGGGGACGAGCAGTACTTC. Translation: CASRTRQGDEQYF. The chain uses TRBV7-9 and TRBJ2-7; 9 bases match TRBD1. Losses at the gene ends were 6 bases for V and 5 bases for J; bases not matched to a gene: 5. This CDR3 contains 13 residues. Germline-derived CDR1 and CDR2 are SEHNR and FQNEAQ (reference sequence).

The gene calls are TRBV5-1 and TRBJ1-3; 8 bases match TRBD1. Germline V gene lookup returns CDR1 SGHRS and CDR2 YFSETQ. Unmatched junction bases numbered 9, after V lost 7 bases and J lost 0 bases. This CDR3 region has 16 residues. The CDR3 loop reads CASSRTGTSSGNTIYF. The CDR3 DNA is TGCGCCAGCTCCCGGACAGGGACGAGCTCTGGAAACACCATATATTTT. Full variable domain (rest looked up from reference TRBV5-1 and TRBJ1-3): KAGVTQTPRYLIKTRGQQVTLSCSPISGHRSVSWYQQTPGQGLQFLFEYFSETQRNKGNFPGRFSGRQFSNSRSEMNVSTLELGDSALYLCASSRTGTSSGNTIYFGEGSWLTVV.

The rearrangement links TRBV9 to TRBJ1-2; tentative D call: TRBD1 (6 bases). CDR3 length: 14 amino acids. Germline loops: CDR1 SGDLS, CDR2 YYNGEE. V gave up 0 bases and J gave up 6 bases, with 12 bases separating them. The CDR3 region has the DNA TGTGCCAGCAGCGTAGAGGGGGGGTGGGATGGCTACACCTTC. Encoded protein: CASSVEGGWDGYTF.

The J gene is TRBJ1-6, the V gene TRBV7-9; maybe TRBD1 (5 bases). V was shortened by 5 bases and J by 5 bases, with 7 bases between the two germline ends. The CDR3 loop spans 13 amino acids. The germline V gene has CDR1 SEHNR and CDR2 FQNEAQ (reference sequence). CDR3: CASSPGNNSPLHF. CDR3 DNA sequence: TGTGCCAGCAGCCCAGGGAATAATTCACCCCTCCACTTT. Filled out from reference TRBV7-9 and TRBJ1-6, the complete variable domain reads DTGVSQNPRHKITKRGQNVTFRCDPISEHNRLYWYRQTLGQGPEFLTYFQNEAQLEKSRLLSDRFSAERPKGSFSTLEIQRTEQGDSAMYLCASSPGNNSPLHFGNGTRLTVT.

The chain couples TRBV11-2 to TRBJ2-2; D remains ambiguous. Germline CDR1 is SGHAT and CDR2 is FQNNGV. The CDR3 has 12 amino acids. V lost 3 bases and J 7 bases, leaving 6 bases between the germline ends. The CDR3 loop reads CASSFVFGELFF. The CDR3, as DNA: TGTGCCAGCAGCTTCGTTTTCGGGGAGCTGTTTTTT.

The chain uses TRBV15 and TRBJ1-4; possible D gene TRBD1, 5 bases. Germline V gene sequence: CDR1 LNHNV, CDR2 YYDKDF (reference sequence). The CDR3 is 15 residues long. Trimming took off 4 bases at V and 8 bases at J, with 17 bases between the two ends. DNA of the CDR3: TGTGCCACCAGCACCGGAAGGCAGGGAAGCGAAAAACTGTTTTTT. This encodes CATSTGRQGSEKLFF.

The J gene is TRBJ1-1, the V gene TRBV5-4; 7 nucleotides line up with TRBD1. Looked up from germline, CDR1 is SGHNT and CDR2 is YYREEE (reference sequence). CDR3 size: 15 residues. The ends lost 5 bases at V and 7 bases at J; junction bases unmatched: 14. The CDR3 region is CASSSDQTGADEAFF. The CDR3 coding sequence is TGTGCCAGCAGTTCCGACCAAACAGGGGCGGATGAAGCTTTCTTT.

The chain joins TRBV4-1 to TRBJ1-3; D is possibly TRBD1 (5 bases). The CDR3 contains 17 residues. V lost 5 bases and J lost 0, with 17 bases in between. Germline lookup yields CDR1 MGHRA and CDR2 YSYEKL. For the CDR3, the DNA is TGCGCCAGCAGCTCCCGTCAAGGGGTCGACTCTGGAAACACCATATATTTT. As protein: CASSSRQGVDSGNTIYF.